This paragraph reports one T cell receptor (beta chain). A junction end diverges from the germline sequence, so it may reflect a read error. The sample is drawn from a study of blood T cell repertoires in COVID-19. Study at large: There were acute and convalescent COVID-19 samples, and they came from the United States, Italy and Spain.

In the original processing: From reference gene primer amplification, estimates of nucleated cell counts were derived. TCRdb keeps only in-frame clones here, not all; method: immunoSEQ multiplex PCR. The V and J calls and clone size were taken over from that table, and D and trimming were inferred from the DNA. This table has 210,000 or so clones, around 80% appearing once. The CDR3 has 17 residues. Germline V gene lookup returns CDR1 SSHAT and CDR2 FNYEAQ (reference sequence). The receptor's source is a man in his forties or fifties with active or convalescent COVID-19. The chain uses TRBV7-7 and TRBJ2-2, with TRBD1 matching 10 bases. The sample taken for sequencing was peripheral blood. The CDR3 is CASSNALGQGGGGELFF. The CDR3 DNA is TGTGCTAGCAGCAACGCCCTCGGACAGGGGGGAGGCGGGGAGCTGTTTTTT.